This TCR beta chain came from a study of Ad26.COV2.S vaccination and SARS-CoV-2 variants listed by TCRdb under 2021. For context, the study as a whole: Donors in the vaccine arm were drawn from COV1001, a phase I-IIa trial of Ad26.COV2.S in healthy adults that was multicentre, randomized, double-blind and placebo-controlled. A total of around 32 samples were included in the TCR-sequenced set, comprising 19 Ad26.COV2.S vaccine recipients, 5 placebo recipients and 8 SARS-CoV-2 convalescent individuals. Investigators did not know the trial group allocation while performing experiments and assessing outcomes. Dosing of Ad26.COV2.S was intramuscular, at either 5x10^10 or 1x10^11 viral particles, delivered as one shot or as two shots spaced 56 days apart. Trial participants were randomized into five groups of five: low-dose or high-dose Ad26.COV2.S given once or twice, or placebo on both occasions. TCRbeta repertoire sequencing served as the tool for gauging how specific and how broad the SARS-CoV-2-reactive T cell receptors were following Ad26.COV2.S vaccination. Overall study outcomes, separate from this receptor: According to the authors, total T cell responses may have been underestimated by the TCR breadth and depth analyses. After vaccination, substantial breadth of spike-specific CD8+ and CD4+ T cell responses was reported. Comparable non-spike TCR breadth was observed between vaccine and placebo recipients, consistent with only spike being contained in the vaccine. Ad26.COV2.S recipients had higher spike-specific TCR breadth than placebo recipients (P = 0.0014). The study lacked the statistical power to compare responses across vaccine doses or regimens.

This specimen's treatment or condition label, per the study, means: about 20 received Ad26.COV2.S at low or high dose, single or two shots; about five received placebo; per-sample allocation not given. Repertoires of vaccine and placebo recipients were sequenced from samples taken on day 63 after the first injection. Cohort 1b enrolled some 25 adults aged 18-55 years at a single site in Boston, USA, between 29 July and 7 August 2020. Ad26.COV2.S was a replication-incompetent adenovirus type 26 vector that expressed a prefusion-stabilized SARS-CoV-2 spike protein derived from the original Wuhan strain. The immunoSEQ Assay was the method used to sequence TCRbeta CDR3 regions. After extraction, genomic DNA underwent amplification by bias-controlled multiplex PCR, followed by high-throughput sequencing. In the original analysis: To quantify the absolute abundance of every unique TCRbeta CDR3 region, sequences were collapsed and filtered. T cell fraction was estimated by normalizing TCRbeta template counts to usable DNA, with usable DNA measured through amplification of reference genes found in all nucleated cells. Repertoire TCRs were annotated as SARS-CoV-2-specific when V gene, CDR3 amino acid sequence and J gene were exactly matched to a known reactive TCR set. The reference SARS-CoV-2 TCR set was obtained from MIRA and was filtered for enrichment in COVID-19-positive ImmuneCODE repertoires, whereby public or cross-reactive TCRs were removed. Using the MIRA antigens, annotated TCRs were further analysed by specific ORF or by position within an ORF. Depth was the summed frequency of annotated unique rearrangements, while breadth was defined as annotated unique rearrangements over total unique productive rearrangements. Two-sided Wilcoxon rank-sum tests were applied when comparing TCR breadth between groups. Entries here come from immuneACCESS through TCRdb and include only in-frame sequences with V and J called. Some clones fail to appear in such tables; in the studies checked, an unresolved V gene covers under half of the shortfall, and the cause of the remainder is unknown. V and J calls and clone size are copied from that table; D and trimming were computed from the DNA. For this sample there are hundreds of thousands of clones; about 88% appear just once. The top ten constitute 2.5% of the sample.

Regarding this clone: What antigen it recognizes has not been identified. Per-base qualities were not stored, and no clone one base away is much larger.

Sequenced material: peripheral blood, taken in a trial of Ad26.COV2.S vaccine versus placebo. This sequence was found in a person aged 18-60 years who received the Ad26.COV2.S COVID-19 vaccine or a placebo.

The DNA sequence reads TGTGCCAGCAGCCAAGAGCCGTCTAGCGGGTGGATCCAAGAGACCCAGTACTTC. Its product reads: CASSQEPSSGWIQETQYF. This sequence uses TRBV3-1 (or the pseudogene TRBV3-2) and TRBJ2-5; TRBD2 lines up with 8 middle nucleotides. Based on the germline V gene (reference sequence), the CDR1 and CDR2 sequences are LGHDT and YNNKEL. From the cysteine up to the phenylalanine, the CDR3 has a length of 18 residues. Left in the record is the CDR3 DNA by itself, 54 bases read in frame from the first base. V loses 0 bases at its end and J loses 1 base; junction bases beyond the gene matches: 10.